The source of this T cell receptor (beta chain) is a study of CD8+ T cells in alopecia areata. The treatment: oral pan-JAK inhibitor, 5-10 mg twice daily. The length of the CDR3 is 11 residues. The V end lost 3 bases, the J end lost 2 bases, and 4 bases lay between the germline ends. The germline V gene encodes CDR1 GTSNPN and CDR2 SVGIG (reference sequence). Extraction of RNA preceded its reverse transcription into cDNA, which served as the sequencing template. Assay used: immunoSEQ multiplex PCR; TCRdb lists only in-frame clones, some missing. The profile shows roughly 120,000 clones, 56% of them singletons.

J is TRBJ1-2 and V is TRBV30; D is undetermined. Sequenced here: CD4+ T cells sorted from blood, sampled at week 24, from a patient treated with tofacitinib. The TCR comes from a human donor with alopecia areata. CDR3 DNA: TGTGCCTGGAGCCGCAACTATGGCTACACCTTC. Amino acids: CAWSRNYGYTF.